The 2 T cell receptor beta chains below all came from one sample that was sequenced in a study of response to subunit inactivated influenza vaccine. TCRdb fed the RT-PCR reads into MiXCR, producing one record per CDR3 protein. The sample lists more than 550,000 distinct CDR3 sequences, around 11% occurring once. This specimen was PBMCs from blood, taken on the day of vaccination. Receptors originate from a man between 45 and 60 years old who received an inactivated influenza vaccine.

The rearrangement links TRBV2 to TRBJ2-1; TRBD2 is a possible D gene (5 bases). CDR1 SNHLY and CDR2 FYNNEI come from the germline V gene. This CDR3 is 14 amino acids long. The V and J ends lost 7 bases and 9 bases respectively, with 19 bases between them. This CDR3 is CASKFGSGSGEQFF. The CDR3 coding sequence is TGTGCCAGCAAGTTTGGCAGCGGAAGCGGTGAGCAGTTCTTC. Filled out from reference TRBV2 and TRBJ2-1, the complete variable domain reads EPEVTQTPSHQVTQMGQEVILRCVPISNHLYFYWYRQILGQKVEFLVSFYNNEISEKSEIFDDQFSVERPDGSNFTLKIRSTKLEDSAMYFCASKFGSGSGEQFFGPGTRLTVL.

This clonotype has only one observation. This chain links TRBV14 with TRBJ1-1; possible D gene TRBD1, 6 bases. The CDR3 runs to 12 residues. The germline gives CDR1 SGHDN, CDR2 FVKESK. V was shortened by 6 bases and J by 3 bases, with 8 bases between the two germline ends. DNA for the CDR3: TGTGCCAGCAGACAGGGATACACTGAAGCTTTCTTT. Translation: CASRQGYTEAFF.